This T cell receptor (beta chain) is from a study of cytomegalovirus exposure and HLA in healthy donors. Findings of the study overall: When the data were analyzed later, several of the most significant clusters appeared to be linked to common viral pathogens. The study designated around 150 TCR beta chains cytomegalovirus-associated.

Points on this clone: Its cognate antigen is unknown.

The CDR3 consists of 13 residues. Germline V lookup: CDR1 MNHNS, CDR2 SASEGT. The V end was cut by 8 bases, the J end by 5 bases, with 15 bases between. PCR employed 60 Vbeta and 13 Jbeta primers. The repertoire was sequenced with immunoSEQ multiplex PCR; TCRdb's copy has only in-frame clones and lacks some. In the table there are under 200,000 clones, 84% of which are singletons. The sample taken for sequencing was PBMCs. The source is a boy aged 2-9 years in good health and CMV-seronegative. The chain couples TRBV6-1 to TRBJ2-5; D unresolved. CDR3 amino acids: CASGVGTLETQYF. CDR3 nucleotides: TGTGCCAGCGGCGTGGGCACATTGGAGACCCAGTACTTC.